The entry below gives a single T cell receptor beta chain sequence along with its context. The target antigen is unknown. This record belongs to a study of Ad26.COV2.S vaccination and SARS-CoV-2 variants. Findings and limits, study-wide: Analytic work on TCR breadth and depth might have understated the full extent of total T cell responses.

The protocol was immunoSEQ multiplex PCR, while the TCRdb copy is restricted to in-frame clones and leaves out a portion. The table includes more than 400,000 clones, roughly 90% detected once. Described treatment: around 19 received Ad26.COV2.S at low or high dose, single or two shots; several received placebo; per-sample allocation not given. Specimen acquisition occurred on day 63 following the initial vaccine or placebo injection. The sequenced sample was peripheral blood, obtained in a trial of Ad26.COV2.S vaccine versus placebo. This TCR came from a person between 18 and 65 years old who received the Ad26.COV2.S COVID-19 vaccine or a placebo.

This chain's CDR3 is CASSLWGAPDTQYF. The CDR3, as DNA: TGTGCCAGCAGCTTATGGGGGGCCCCAGATACGCAGTATTTT. The rearrangement links TRBV11-3 to TRBJ2-3; possibly TRBD1 or TRBD2 for D (6 bases each). This CDR3 comprises 14 residues. Trimming stripped 2 bases from V and 4 bases from J, with 10 bases between. Per the germline V gene, CDR1 is SGHNT and CDR2 is YENEEA.